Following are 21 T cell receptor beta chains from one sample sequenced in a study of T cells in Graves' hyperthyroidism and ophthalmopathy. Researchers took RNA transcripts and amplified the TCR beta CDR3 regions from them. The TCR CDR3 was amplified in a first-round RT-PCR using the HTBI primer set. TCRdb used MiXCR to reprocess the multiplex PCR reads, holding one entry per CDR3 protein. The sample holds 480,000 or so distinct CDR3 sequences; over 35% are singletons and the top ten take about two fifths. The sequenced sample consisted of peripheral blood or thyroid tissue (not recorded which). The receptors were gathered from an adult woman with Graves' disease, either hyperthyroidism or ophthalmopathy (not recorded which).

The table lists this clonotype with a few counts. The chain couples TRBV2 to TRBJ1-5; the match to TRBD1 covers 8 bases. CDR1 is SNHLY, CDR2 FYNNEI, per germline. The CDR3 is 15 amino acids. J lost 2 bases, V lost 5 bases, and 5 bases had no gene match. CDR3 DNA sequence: TGTGCCAGCAGTACAGGGGGTCGCGGCAATCAGCCCCAGCATTTT. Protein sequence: CASSTGGRGNQPQHF.

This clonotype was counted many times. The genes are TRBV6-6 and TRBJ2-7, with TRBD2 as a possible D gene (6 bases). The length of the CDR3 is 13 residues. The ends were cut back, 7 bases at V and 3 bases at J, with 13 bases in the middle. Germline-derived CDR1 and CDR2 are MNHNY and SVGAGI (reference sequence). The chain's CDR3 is CASTPAGSYEQYF. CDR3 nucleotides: TGTGCCAGCACCCCCGCGGGGAGCTACGAGCAGTACTTC.

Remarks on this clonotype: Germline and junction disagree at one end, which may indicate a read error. The CDR3 DNA reads TGTGCCATCAGTTATGACAGGGACGATCAGCCCCAGCATTTT. Encoded protein: CAISYDRDDQPQHF. The rearrangement joins TRBV6-1 to TRBJ1-5; 7 bases are a match to TRBD1. The CDR3 has 14 residues. From germline, CDR1 is MNHNS and CDR2 SASEGT.

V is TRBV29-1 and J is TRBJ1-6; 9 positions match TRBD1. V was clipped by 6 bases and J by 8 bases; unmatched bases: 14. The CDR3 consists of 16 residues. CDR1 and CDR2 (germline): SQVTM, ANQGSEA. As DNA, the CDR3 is TGCAGCGTCGTCAGAACAGGGGGCGCATCTGATTCACCCCTCCACTTT. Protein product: CSVVRTGGASDSPLHF.

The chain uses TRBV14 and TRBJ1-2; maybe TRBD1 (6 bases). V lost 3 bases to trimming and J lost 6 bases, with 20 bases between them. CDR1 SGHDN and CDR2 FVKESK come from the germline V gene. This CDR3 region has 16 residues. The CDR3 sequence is CASSQIHPGTKNGYTF. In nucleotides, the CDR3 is TGTGCCAGCAGCCAGATTCATCCCGGGACAAAGAATGGCTACACCTTC. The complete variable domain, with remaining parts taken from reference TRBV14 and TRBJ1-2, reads EAGVTQFPSHSVIEKGQTVTLRCDPISGHDNLYWYRRVMGKEIKFLLHFVKESKQDESGMPNNRFLAERTGGTYSTLKVQPAELEDSGVYFCASSQIHPGTKNGYTFGSGTRLTVV.

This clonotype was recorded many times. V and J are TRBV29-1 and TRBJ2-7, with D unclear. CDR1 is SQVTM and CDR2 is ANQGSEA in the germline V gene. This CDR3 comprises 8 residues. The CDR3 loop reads CNQDEQYF. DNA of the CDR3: TGCAACCAGGATGAGCAGTACTTC.

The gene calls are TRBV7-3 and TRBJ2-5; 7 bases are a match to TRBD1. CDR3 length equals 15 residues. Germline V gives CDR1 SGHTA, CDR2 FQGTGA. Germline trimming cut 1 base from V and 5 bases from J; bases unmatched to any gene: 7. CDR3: CASSLNRGVWETQYF. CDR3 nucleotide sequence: TGTGCCAGCAGCTTAAACAGGGGCGTCTGGGAGACCCAGTACTTC.

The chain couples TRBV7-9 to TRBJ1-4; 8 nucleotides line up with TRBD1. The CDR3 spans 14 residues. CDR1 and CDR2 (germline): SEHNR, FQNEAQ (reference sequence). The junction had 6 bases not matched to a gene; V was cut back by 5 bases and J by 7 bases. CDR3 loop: CASSRTTGGEKLFF. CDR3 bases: TGTGCCAGCAGCCGAACCACAGGGGGTGAAAAACTGTTTTTT.

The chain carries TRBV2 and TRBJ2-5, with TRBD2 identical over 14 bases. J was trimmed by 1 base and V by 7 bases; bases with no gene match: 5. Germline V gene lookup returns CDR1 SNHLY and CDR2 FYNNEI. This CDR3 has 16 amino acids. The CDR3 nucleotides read TGTGCCAGCAATTCCGGGACTAGCGGGGGCCAAGAGACCCAGTACTTC. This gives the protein CASNSGTSGGQETQYF.

In DNA form, the CDR3 reads TGTGCCAGCAGCTTAGGGCTAGCGGGCGACCTTGGGAAACTGTTTTTT. Translation gives CASSLGLAGDLGKLFF. The chain has TRBV7-2 and TRBJ1-4; the D is unclear. CDR1 SGHTA and CDR2 FQGNSA come from the germline V gene. The V end was cut by 1 base, the J end by 11 bases, with 20 bases between. This CDR3 has 16 residues.

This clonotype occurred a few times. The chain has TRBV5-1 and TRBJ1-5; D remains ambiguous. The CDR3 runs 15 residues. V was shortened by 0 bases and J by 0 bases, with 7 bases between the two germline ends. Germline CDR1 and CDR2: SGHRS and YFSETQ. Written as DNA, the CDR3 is TGCGCCAGCAGCTTGGCCTATGGTAGCAATCAGCCCCAGCATTTT. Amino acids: CASSLAYGSNQPQHF.

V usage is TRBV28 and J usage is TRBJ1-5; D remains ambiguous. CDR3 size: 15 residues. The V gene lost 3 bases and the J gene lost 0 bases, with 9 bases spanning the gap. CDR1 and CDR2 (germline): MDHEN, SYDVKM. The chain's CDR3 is CASSLWAASNQPQHF. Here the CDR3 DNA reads TGTGCCAGCAGTTTGTGGGCAGCTAGCAATCAGCCCCAGCATTTT.

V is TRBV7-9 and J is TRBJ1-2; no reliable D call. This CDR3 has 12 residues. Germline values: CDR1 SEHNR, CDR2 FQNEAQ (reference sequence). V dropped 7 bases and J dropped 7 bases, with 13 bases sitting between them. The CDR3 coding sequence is TGTGCCAGCACCGGGAGGGATGGTGGCTACACCTTC. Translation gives CASTGRDGGYTF.

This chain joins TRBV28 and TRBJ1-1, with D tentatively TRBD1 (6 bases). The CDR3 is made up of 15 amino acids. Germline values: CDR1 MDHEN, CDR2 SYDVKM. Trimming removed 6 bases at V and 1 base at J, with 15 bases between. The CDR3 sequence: CASRTGRHSNTEAFF. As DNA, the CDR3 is TGTGCCAGCAGAACAGGGAGACACTCGAACACTGAAGCTTTCTTT.

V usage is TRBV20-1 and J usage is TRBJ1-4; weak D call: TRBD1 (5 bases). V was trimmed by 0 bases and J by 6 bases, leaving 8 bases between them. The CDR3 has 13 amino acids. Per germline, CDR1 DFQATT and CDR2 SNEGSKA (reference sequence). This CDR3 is CSARDGGDEKLFF. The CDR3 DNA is TGCAGTGCTAGAGATGGGGGGGATGAAAAACTGTTTTTT.

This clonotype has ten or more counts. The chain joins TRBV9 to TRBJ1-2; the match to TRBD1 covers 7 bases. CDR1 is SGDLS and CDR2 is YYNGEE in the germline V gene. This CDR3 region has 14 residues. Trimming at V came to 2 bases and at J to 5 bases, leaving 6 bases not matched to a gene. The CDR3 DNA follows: TGTGCCAGCAGCGTTGACAGGGACTCTTATGGCTACACCTTC. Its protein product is CASSVDRDSYGYTF.

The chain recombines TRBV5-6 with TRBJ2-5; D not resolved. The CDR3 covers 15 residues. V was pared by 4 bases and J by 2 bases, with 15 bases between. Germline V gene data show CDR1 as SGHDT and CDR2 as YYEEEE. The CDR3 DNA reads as TGTGCCAGCAGCCTATGCCCGAGCCTACAAGAGACCCAGTACTTC. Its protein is CASSLCPSLQETQYF.

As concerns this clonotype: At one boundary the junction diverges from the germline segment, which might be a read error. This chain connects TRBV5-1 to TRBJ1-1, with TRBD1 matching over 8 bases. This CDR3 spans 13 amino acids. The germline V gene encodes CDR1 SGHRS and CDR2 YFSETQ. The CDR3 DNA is TGTGCCAGCAGGACAGGGATCAACGCTGAAGCTTTCTTT. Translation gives CASRTGINAEAFF. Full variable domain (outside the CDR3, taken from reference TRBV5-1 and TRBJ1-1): KAGVTQTPRYLIKTRGQQVTLSCSPISGHRSVSWYQQTPGQGLQFLFEYFSETQRNKGNFPGRFSGRQFSNSRSEMNVSTLELGDSALYLCASRTGINAEAFFGQGTRLTVV.

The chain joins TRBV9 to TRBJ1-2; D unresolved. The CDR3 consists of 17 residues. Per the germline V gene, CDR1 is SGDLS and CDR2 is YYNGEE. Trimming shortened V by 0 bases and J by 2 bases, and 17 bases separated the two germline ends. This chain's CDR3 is CASSVATAGRSNYGYTF. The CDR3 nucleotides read TGTGCCAGCAGCGTAGCCACTGCGGGCCGTTCGAACTATGGCTACACCTTC.

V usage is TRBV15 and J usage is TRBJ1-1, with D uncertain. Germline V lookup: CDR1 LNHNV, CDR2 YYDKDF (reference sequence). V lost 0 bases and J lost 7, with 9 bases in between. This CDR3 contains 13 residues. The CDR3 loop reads CATSRDPVYEAFF. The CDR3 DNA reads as TGTGCCACCAGCAGAGATCCAGTATATGAAGCTTTCTTT.

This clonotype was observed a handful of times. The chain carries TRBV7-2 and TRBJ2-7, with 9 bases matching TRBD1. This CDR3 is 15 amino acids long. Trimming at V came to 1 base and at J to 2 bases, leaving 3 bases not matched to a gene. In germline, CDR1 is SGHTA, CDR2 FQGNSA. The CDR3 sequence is CASSLDRQGAYEQYF. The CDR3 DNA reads TGTGCCAGCAGCTTAGACCGACAGGGGGCCTACGAGCAGTACTTC.